In its sample, the clone carrying this T cell receptor beta chain was seen once. Its antigen is as yet unknown. Clones were read by immunoSEQ multiplex PCR, and TCRdb kept only the in-frame ones, dropping some. The sample gives 20,000 to 25,000 clones, nearly 90% of which show up once; around 0.25% is in the top ten. The length of the CDR3 is 17 residues. V was cut by 2 bases and J by 0 bases, with 17 bases left in between. The germline gives CDR1 SGHTA, CDR2 FQGNSA. The sample comes from a study of PD-1 blockade in classical Hodgkin lymphoma. Broader study findings: The origin of the repertoire differences remains undefined, with disease activity or prior therapy as possible causes.

The time point was: newly diagnosed, previously untreated cHL patient sample. Researchers used magnetic negative selection to pull out pure CD4+ T cells from thawed PBMCs. Newly diagnosed classical Hodgkin lymphoma PBMCs, still untreated, provided the comparison samples. This sequence joins TRBV7-2 and TRBJ2-7; possibly TRBD1 for D (5 bases). The TCR sequence derives from a human donor with classical Hodgkin lymphoma. Sequencing used CD4+ T cells from blood. This chain's CDR3 is CASSLFARTPSSYEQYF. The CDR3 DNA follows: TGTGCCAGCAGCTTATTCGCTCGGACACCGAGCTCCTACGAGCAGTACTTC.